The 28 T cell receptor beta chains below were found in one sample sequenced in a study of blood T cell repertoires in COVID-19. Profiled with immunoSEQ multiplex PCR; TCRdb holds only in-frame clones, not every one. Of about 320,000 clones in the sample, around 82% were seen once. Sequencing used peripheral blood. The source is a woman between 45 and 65 years old with acute or convalescent COVID-19.

A single count supports this clone. The chain employs TRBV19 and TRBJ2-3; D remains ambiguous. V lost 4 bases to trimming and J lost 6 bases, with 8 bases between them. This CDR3 is 12 amino acids long. Germline V gives CDR1 LNHDA, CDR2 SQIVND (reference sequence). The CDR3 sequence is CASSTSADTQYF. The CDR3 DNA reads TGTGCCAGTAGTACGTCCGCGGATACGCAGTATTTT.

V and J are TRBV5-5 and TRBJ2-2; TRBD2 might be the D (6 bases). Trimming took 0 bases from V and 0 from J, leaving 9 bases between them. Germline CDR1 and CDR2: SGHKS and YYEKEE (reference sequence). The CDR3 spans 16 residues. The CDR3 DNA reads as TGTGCCAGCAGCTTGGCCGGGGGATCGAACACCGGGGAGCTGTTTTTT. The encoded protein is CASSLAGGSNTGELFF.

The chain links TRBV19 to TRBJ2-5, with TRBD1 identical over 10 bases. With V trimmed by 4 bases and J by 1 base, 3 bases remained unmatched. This CDR3 contains 15 residues. Germline values: CDR1 LNHDA, CDR2 SQIVND (reference sequence). The CDR3 here is CASSTTGGVQETQYF. Written as DNA, the CDR3 is TGTGCCAGTAGTACGACAGGGGGCGTCCAAGAGACCCAGTACTTC.

The V gene is TRBV6-5, the J gene TRBJ1-1, with TRBD1 as a possible D gene (6 bases). CDR1 is MNHEY, CDR2 SVGAGI, per germline. This CDR3 region has 14 residues. The V gene lost 11 bases and the J gene lost 4 bases, with 20 bases spanning the gap. The CDR3 is CASRGAWGGTEAFF. The CDR3 nucleotides read TGTGCCTCACGGGGGGCGTGGGGTGGCACTGAAGCTTTCTTT.

The V call is TRBV12-2, the J call TRBJ2-7; the D call in the table, TRBD2, was not verified against the DNA. TRBV12-2 is reported as a pseudogene. CDR3 size: 15 residues. In nucleotides, the CDR3 is TGTGCAAGTCGCTTAGTTGGAAGGCGGGTCTACGAGCAGTACGTC. It yields the protein CASRLVGRRVYEQYV.

The chain recombines TRBV19 with TRBJ2-2, with TRBD1 matching over 11 bases. The ends lost 0 bases at V and 4 bases at J; junction bases unmatched: 4. Germline CDR1 LNHDA, CDR2 SQIVND (reference sequence). CDR3 size: 17 residues. The CDR3: CASSIDLGTGGTGELFF. The CDR3 nucleotides read TGTGCCAGTAGTATAGATCTTGGGACAGGGGGCACCGGGGAGCTGTTTTTT.

The CDR3 sequence is CASSLGGNTEAFF. CDR3 DNA sequence: TGTGCCAGCAGCTTGGGGGGGAACACTGAAGCTTTCTTT. The chain carries TRBV11-2 and TRBJ1-1; D is possibly TRBD1 (5 bases). The CDR3 spans 13 residues. Trimming took off 3 bases at V and 1 base at J, with 6 bases between the two ends. Germline V CDR1 and CDR2: SGHAT, FQNNGV.

The chain couples TRBV24-1 to TRBJ2-2; 11 bases line up with TRBD1. The CDR3 is 18 residues long. Germline CDR1 is KGHDR and CDR2 is SFDVKD. The J segment lost 5 bases and the V segment lost 2 bases, leaving 9 bases of the junction unmatched. CDR3 in amino acids: CATSDSFGQGAWTGELFF. DNA for the CDR3: TGTGCCACCAGTGATTCCTTTGGACAGGGGGCATGGACCGGGGAGCTGTTTTTT.

The J gene is TRBJ1-2, the V gene TRBV29-1; D unresolved. Trimming shortened V by 7 bases and J by 4 bases, and 10 bases separated the two germline ends. This CDR3 is 11 amino acids long. Germline values: CDR1 SQVTM, CDR2 ANQGSEA. As DNA, the CDR3 is TGCAGCGCCGGTGATCGCTATGGCTACACCTTC. Protein: CSAGDRYGYTF.

This chain uses TRBV5-1 with TRBJ1-1; 7 nucleotides line up with TRBD1. CDR3 size: 16 residues. The J segment lost 0 bases and the V segment lost 4 bases, leaving 9 bases of the junction unmatched. Germline CDR1 and CDR2: SGHRS and YFSETQ. The CDR3: CASSDRDRSMNTEAFF. In DNA, the CDR3 is TGCGCCAGCAGCGACCGGGACAGAAGTATGAACACTGAAGCTTTCTTT.

The chain uses TRBV6-5 and TRBJ1-6, with TRBD1 as a possible D gene (6 bases). Per the germline V gene, CDR1 is MNHEY and CDR2 is SVGAGI. CDR3 size: 12 residues. Trimming took 7 bases from V and 7 from J, leaving 8 bases between them. The CDR3, as DNA: TGTGCCAGCACCCAGGGGAATTCACCCCTCCACTTT. Protein product: CASTQGNSPLHF.

This clone was seen a few times. This sequence joins TRBV12-3 or TRBV12-4 and TRBJ1-6; D ambiguous. The CDR3 consists of 13 residues. The V gene lost 6 bases and the J gene lost 9 bases, with 12 bases spanning the gap. CDR3 amino acids: CASSPKTSSPLHF. CDR3 sequence (DNA): TGTGCCAGCAGCCCCAAGACTAGTTCACCCCTCCACTTT.

This clone was detected a few times. This chain uses TRBV27 with TRBJ1-3; 7 nucleotides line up with TRBD1. Losses at the gene ends were 5 bases for V and 0 bases for J; bases not matched to a gene: 10. This CDR3 contains 17 residues. In germline, CDR1 is MNHEY, CDR2 SMNVEV (reference sequence). DNA of the CDR3: TGTGCCAGCAGTCCCCGACAGGGTAAAAGCTCTGGAAACACCATATATTTT. This codes for CASSPRQGKSSGNTIYF.

This clone occurred once. The V call is TRBV5-1, the J call TRBJ2-2; tentatively, D is TRBD1 (6 bases). Germline V gene lookup returns CDR1 SGHRS and CDR2 YFSETQ. Trimming removed 4 bases at V and 1 base at J, with 17 bases between. This CDR3 has 17 amino acids. CDR3 in DNA: TGCGCCAGCAGCCGTATAGGGGGACCCATGAACACCGGGGAGCTGTTTTTT. Translated, it gives CASSRIGGPMNTGELFF.

The chain uses TRBV5-1 and TRBJ1-3, with no clear D. Trimming removed 0 bases at V and 4 bases at J, with 5 bases between. CDR1 is SGHRS and CDR2 is YFSETQ in the germline V gene. This CDR3 region has 13 residues. The DNA for the CDR3 is TGCGCCAGCAGCTTGGCCTTGGGAAACACCATATATTTT. Translating gives CASSLALGNTIYF.

The rearrangement joins TRBV15 to TRBJ2-7; the match to TRBD2 covers 7 bases. The CDR3 consists of 18 residues. Germline V gives CDR1 LNHNV, CDR2 YYDKDF (reference sequence). With V trimmed by 0 bases and J by 4 bases, 15 bases remained unmatched. The CDR3 loop is CATSRDLSGRDGGYEQYV. Here the CDR3 DNA reads TGTGCCACCAGCAGAGATCTGTCTGGGAGGGACGGGGGTTACGAGCAGTACGTC.

A single count supports this clone. The chain carries TRBV3-1 (or the pseudogene TRBV3-2) and TRBJ1-1; D ambiguous. The CDR3 sequence is 13 residues long. V shed 7 bases and J shed 4 bases, with 13 bases lying between them. The germline CDR1 and CDR2 sequences are LGHDT and YNNKEL (reference sequence). The CDR3 reads CASTRRAGTEAFF. The CDR3 DNA is TGTGCCAGCACCCGAAGAGCGGGCACTGAAGCTTTCTTT.

The chain joins TRBV28 to TRBJ1-2; the D gene is possibly TRBD1 (5 bases). The CDR3 is 14 amino acids. Germline lookup yields CDR1 MDHEN and CDR2 SYDVKM. V was cut by 7 bases and J by 2 bases, with 14 bases left in between. The CDR3 loop is CASTSLSGNYGYTF. CDR3 DNA: TGTGCCAGCACCTCCCTATCAGGGAACTATGGCTACACCTTC.

This chain uses TRBV7-2 with TRBJ1-4; no definite D call. Trimming left V 6 bases short and J 6 bases short, with 11 bases between. The CDR3 has 13 residues. Germline V CDR1 and CDR2: SGHTA, FQGNSA. CDR3 DNA: TGTGCCAGCAGTCGAAGCATCGATGAAAAACTGTTTTTT. Translated: CASSRSIDEKLFF.

This clone was counted a few times. The chain carries TRBV6-5 and TRBJ2-7; D not resolved. The CDR3 is 16 amino acids. Trimming pared 0 bases from V and 3 bases from J, leaving 15 bases between. From germline, CDR1 is MNHEY and CDR2 SVGAGI. This chain's CDR3 is CASSYSIGFLVYEQYF. CDR3 sequence (DNA): TGTGCCAGCAGTTACTCCATCGGGTTTCTTGTCTACGAGCAGTACTTC.

J is TRBJ1-4 and V is TRBV3-1 (or the pseudogene TRBV3-2); maybe TRBD1 (6 bases). The CDR3 is 15 amino acids. Germline V gene sequence: CDR1 LGHDT, CDR2 YNNKEL (reference sequence). V lost 1 base and J lost 8, with 14 bases in between. The CDR3 region is CASSQGRGIGEKLFF. DNA for the CDR3: TGTGCCAGCAGCCAAGGCAGGGGAATCGGGGAAAAACTGTTTTTT.

The rearrangement joins TRBV14 to TRBJ1-1, with D unclear. V was pared by 3 bases and J by 1 base, with 6 bases between. Germline values: CDR1 SGHDN, CDR2 FVKESK. The CDR3 runs 13 residues. The CDR3 spells CASSQGPNTEAFF. For the CDR3, the DNA is TGTGCCAGCAGCCAGGGCCCGAACACTGAAGCTTTCTTT.

This chain joins TRBV30 and TRBJ1-3, with TRBD1 matching 9 bases. In germline, CDR1 is GTSNPN, CDR2 SVGIG (reference sequence). This CDR3 is 14 amino acids long. With 4 bases clipped from V and 4 bases from J, the junction kept 5 bases outside the gene matches. This CDR3 reads CAWTGTGLGNTIYF. For the CDR3, the DNA is TGTGCCTGGACCGGGACAGGGTTAGGAAACACCATATATTTT. Full variable domain (missing parts from reference TRBV30 and TRBJ1-3): SQTIHQWPATLVQPVGSPLSLECTVEGTSNPNLYWYRQAAGRGLQLLFYSVGIGQISSEVPQNLSASRPQDRQFILSSKKLLLSDSGFYLCAWTGTGLGNTIYFGEGSWLTVV.

This clone was recorded a few times. CDR3 in DNA: TGTGCCAGCAGCTCCCTGAGGCAAGAGACCCAGTACTTC. Protein sequence: CASSSLRQETQYF. The J gene is TRBJ2-5, the V gene TRBV7-6; D is undetermined. This CDR3 region has 13 residues. V lost 4 bases and J lost 2, with 8 bases in between. Germline V lookup: CDR1 SGHVS, CDR2 FNYEAQ.

This chain uses TRBV2 with TRBJ2-2; 8 positions agree with TRBD2. V was pared by 6 bases and J by 5 bases, with 8 bases of the junction left unmatched. The CDR3 loop spans 15 amino acids. From germline, CDR1 is SNHLY and CDR2 FYNNEI. CDR3 nucleotide sequence: TGTGCCAGCAGATTGCTAGCGGGCCAAACCGGGGAGCTGTTTTTT. Its protein product is CASRLLAGQTGELFF.

The rearrangement links TRBV5-6 to TRBJ1-2; TRBD1 might be the D (5 bases). The CDR3 is 12 amino acids. CDR1 and CDR2 from the germline V gene are SGHDT and YYEEEE. V shed 4 bases and J shed 8 bases, with 12 bases lying between them. DNA for the CDR3: TGTGCCAGCAGCCCCAGGGTCCGGGGCTACACCTTC. Residues: CASSPRVRGYTF.

The V gene is TRBV29-1, the J gene TRBJ2-5; D might be TRBD2 (5 bases). The germline V gene encodes CDR1 SQVTM and CDR2 ANQGSEA. CDR3 length: 13 amino acids. Trimming took off 6 bases at V and 5 bases at J, with 16 bases between the two ends. The CDR3 spells CSVRAPGRETQYF. Written as DNA, the CDR3 is TGCAGCGTGAGGGCGCCTGGCCGGGAGACCCAGTACTTC. The full variable domain, rest sourced from reference TRBV29-1 and TRBJ2-5, is SAVISQKPSRDICQRGTSLTIQCQVDSQVTMMFWYRQQPGQSLTLIATANQGSEATYESGFVIDKFPISRPNLTFSTLTVSNMSPEDSSIYLCSVRAPGRETQYFGPGTRLLVL.

The rearrangement uses TRBV25-1 and TRBJ1-2; unclear D gene. The CDR3 totals 14 residues. V lost 1 base to trimming and J lost 5 bases, with 11 bases between them. Germline V gene data show CDR1 as MGHDK and CDR2 as SYGVNS. In DNA form, the CDR3 reads TGTGCCAGCAGTGAATCGGGAAGGACTTATGGCTACACCTTC. It yields the protein CASSESGRTYGYTF.